The rows below give T cell receptor beta chains drawn from one sample of a study of CD8+ T cells in alopecia areata. Using immunoSEQ multiplex PCR, the repertoire was profiled, and TCRdb retains in-frame clones only, with some absent. The repertoire holds 7,200 or so clones, with about two thirds as singletons. The sample was skin, taken at week 0. These receptors were collected from a human donor with alopecia areata. Both conserved end residues are part of each CDR3. D genes are given only for firm matches. Size is omitted from some rows. Given values are once, few, many or a class for expanded clones.

>16|once|TRBJ2-3|.|TRBV18
CASSPRQGGSTDTQYF
TGTGCCAGCTCACCCCGACAGGGAGGGAGCACAGATACGCAGTATTTT
>12|.|TRBJ1-2|.|TRBV6-1
CASGRGPYGYTF
TGTGCCAGCGGTCGTGGACCTTATGGCTACACCTTC
>16|.|TRBJ2-2|TRBD2|TRBV6-6
CASSYIAGGGTGELFF
TGTGCCAGCAGTTATATAGCGGGAGGAGGCACCGGGGAGCTGTTTTTT
>16|.|TRBJ2-7|.|TRBV5-1
CASSLVGRVSSYEQYF
TGCGCCAGCAGCCTGGTCGGGCGGGTGAGCTCCTACGAGCAGTACTTC
>15|.|TRBJ2-1|.|TRBV11-3
CASSLGRGLNNEQFF
TGTGCCAGCAGCTTAGGGCGGGGGCTAAACAATGAGCAGTTCTTC
>16|.|TRBJ2-7|TRBD2|TRBV7-9
CASSPITTSGIYEQYF
TGTGCCAGCAGCCCAATAACGACTAGCGGGATCTACGAGCAGTACTTC
>16|.|TRBJ2-5|.|TRBV4-3
CASSQGTEGVYETQYF
TGCGCCAGCAGCCAAGGCACAGAGGGGGTATACGAGACCCAGTACTTC
>17|once|TRBJ2-3|TRBD2|TRBV5-1
CASSSGTSGRGADTQYF
TGCGCCAGCAGCTCTGGGACTAGCGGGAGAGGGGCAGATACGCAGTATTTT
>15|.|TRBJ2-5|TRBD1|TRBV7-2
CASSVTGGRQETQYF
TGTGCCAGCAGCGTAACAGGGGGCCGACAAGAGACCCAGTACTTC
>14|.|TRBJ2-1|.|TRBV6-5
CASSYQGPYNEQFF
TGTGCCAGCAGTTACCAGGGCCCGTACAATGAGCAGTTCTTC
>9|few|TRBJ2-1|.|TRBV19
CATRNEQFF
TGTGCCACCCGAAATGAGCAGTTCTTC
>15|.|TRBJ1-2|.|TRBV7-3
CASSPGLSNNYGYTF
TGTGCCAGCAGCCCGGGTTTGTCAAATAACTATGGCTACACCTTC
>16|.|TRBJ2-5|.|TRBV9
CASSVDQGHGQETQYF
TGTGCCAGCAGCGTAGACCAGGGACATGGCCAAGAGACCCAGTACTTC
>14|.|TRBJ1-5|.|TRBV11-1
CASSLGPGNQPQHF
TGTGCCAGCAGCTTAGGTCCAGGGAATCAGCCCCAGCATTTT
>17|few|TRBJ2-3|TRBD1|TRBV27
CASSLGVDRGITDTQYF
TGTGCCAGCAGTTTGGGGGTGGACAGGGGAATCACAGATACGCAGTATTTT
>14|.|TRBJ1-1|.|TRBV5-1
CASSPKVINTEAFF
TGCGCCAGCAGCCCAAAGGTCATCAACACTGAAGCTTTCTTT
>15|.|TRBJ1-2|.|TRBV2
CASSEGSGRFYGYTF
TGTGCCAGCAGTGAAGGGTCGGGCAGATTCTATGGCTACACCTTC
>13|.|TRBJ2-3|.|TRBV6-1
CASLQGDVYTQYF
TGTGCCAGCTTACAGGGTGATGTATATACGCAGTATTTT
>17|.|TRBJ2-5|TRBD2|TRBV7-6
CASSLGLAGVGQETQYF
TGTGCCAGCAGTTTAGGACTAGCGGGAGTAGGCCAAGAGACCCAGTACTTC
>17|.|TRBJ2-7|TRBD2|TRBV4-2
CASSQVEIAGGPNEQYF
TGTGCCAGCAGCCAAGTGGAAATAGCGGGAGGGCCTAACGAGCAGTACTTC
>13|.|TRBJ1-1|TRBD1|TRBV9
CASSRQGSTEAFF
TGTGCCAGCAGCAGACAGGGAAGTACTGAAGCTTTCTTT
>12|.|TRBJ1-1|.|TRBV7-9
CASSPQITEAFF
TGTGCCAGCAGCCCTCAGATCACTGAAGCTTTCTTT
>14|few|TRBJ2-5|.|TRBV5-1
CASSQTSLWETQYF
TGCGCCAGCAGCCAAACTAGCTTGTGGGAGACCCAGTACTTC
>13|once|TRBJ2-5|.|TRBV6-1
CASSEMEAETQYF
TGTGCCAGCAGTGAAATGGAAGCAGAGACCCAGTACTTC
>14|.|TRBJ2-7|.|TRBV18
CASSPWATAYEQYF
TGTGCCAGCTCACCATGGGCAACGGCCTACGAGCAGTACTTC
>15|.|TRBJ1-1|TRBD1|TRBV5-1
CASSRAQGSDTEAFF
TGCGCCAGCAGTCGAGCACAGGGGTCGGACACTGAAGCTTTCTTT
>11|few|TRBJ2-7|.|TRBV30
CAWTDSYEQYF
TGTGCCTGGACAGACTCCTACGAGCAGTACTTC
>15|.|TRBJ2-7|TRBD2|TRBV7-2
CASSSRTSGLYEQYF
TGTGCCAGCAGCTCACGGACTAGCGGACTCTACGAGCAGTACTTC
>18|.|TRBJ1-5|.|TRBV15
CATSRDSNTGGGNQPQHF
TGTGCCACCAGCAGAGATTCAAACACCGGGGGGGGAAATCAGCCCCAGCATTTT
>20|few|TRBJ2-2|TRBD1|TRBV28
CASSSYLTKTGQWGTGELFF
TGTGCCAGCAGTTCCTATCTAACCAAAACGGGACAGTGGGGAACCGGGGAGCTGTTTTTT
>17|few|TRBJ2-5|TRBD2|TRBV25-1
CASSELEGLADEETQYF
TGTGCCAGCAGTGAATTGGAGGGACTAGCGGATGAAGAGACCCAGTACTTC
>12|.|TRBJ2-1|.|TRBV7-2
CASSSIGDEQFF
TGTGCCAGCAGCTCCATTGGGGATGAGCAGTTCTTC
>15|.|TRBJ2-5|TRBD2|TRBV6-4
CASSPTSGGQETQYF
TGTGCCAGCAGCCCGACTAGCGGGGGACAAGAGACCCAGTACTTC
>20|.|TRBJ2-3|.|TRBV11-2
CASSLDLGGISGLNTDTQYF
TGTGCCAGCAGCTTAGATCTTGGCGGGATTAGCGGCTTAAACACAGATACGCAGTATTTT
>14|.|TRBJ2-1|.|TRBV27
CASSRGSSYNEQFF
TGTGCCAGCAGTCGGGGGAGCTCCTACAATGAGCAGTTCTTC
>13|medium-sized|TRBJ2-7|.|TRBV21-1
CASSKGPSYEQYF
TGTGCCAGCAGCAAAGGACCATCCTACGAGCAGTACTTC
>18|.|TRBJ1-2|TRBD1|TRBV5-5
CASSREGAGERRNYGYTF
TGTGCCAGCAGCCGGGAGGGGGCCGGGGAGCGGCGGAACTATGGCTACACCTTC
>14|.|TRBJ2-3|TRBD2|TRBV5-1
CASSLERGRDTQYF
TGCGCCAGCAGCTTGGAGCGGGGGAGAGATACGCAGTATTTT
>12|few|TRBJ1-2|.|TRBV19
CAVGDRGYGYTF
TGTGCCGTAGGAGACCGAGGATATGGCTACACCTTC
>11|.|TRBJ1-3|.|TRBV20-1
CSRVDGNTIYF
TGCAGCAGGGTCGATGGAAACACCATATATTTT
>16|.|TRBJ1-5|.|TRBV12-2
CASRLGRWQGNQPQHF
TGTGCAAGTCGCCTCGGCCGGTGGCAGGGCAATCAGCCCCAGCATTTT
>13|.|TRBJ2-7|.|TRBV11-2
CASSLDREDEQYF
TGTGCCAGCAGCTTAGACAGGGAGGATGAGCAGTACTTC
>15|.|TRBJ2-2|TRBD2|TRBV7-2
CASSPWTSFAGELFF
TGTGCCAGCAGCCCCTGGACTAGCTTCGCGGGGGAGCTGTTTTTT
>16|once|TRBJ2-3|.|TRBV25-1
CASSKLQTVTTDTQYF
TGTGCCAGCAGTAAATTGCAGACAGTGACCACAGATACGCAGTATTTT
>16|.|TRBJ2-1|TRBD2|TRBV7-2
CASSLELASSYNEQFF
TGTGCCAGCAGCTTAGAACTAGCGAGCTCCTACAATGAGCAGTTCTTC